This T cell receptor beta chain was recorded in a study of cytomegalovirus exposure and HLA in healthy donors. There were likely unrecorded immune exposures, though donors were nominally healthy when sampled. The primer mix had 60 Vbeta and 13 Jbeta primers. The repertoire was sequenced with immunoSEQ multiplex PCR; TCRdb's copy has only in-frame clones and lacks some. The sample has around 150,000 clones, around 88% seen once. A note on this clone: Its target is unknown.

General study findings and limits: An ancestry cluster, one associated with Asian ancestry, reportedly showed fewer N-insertions than the 666-donor mean in a later analysis. The authors confirmed in vitro that a few CMV-associated chains were specific for CMV antigens. About 87% or about 30% of the time was how often most TCR beta V segments were productive, according to an earlier analysis.

CDR1 is MNHNY and CDR2 is SVGAGI in the germline V gene (reference sequence). The CDR3 has 16 residues. Trimming took 6 bases from V and 4 from J; bases not matched to a gene: 10. Sequenced sample: PBMCs. The V call is TRBV6-6, the J call TRBJ2-3; 10 bases line up with TRBD1. This receptor was taken from a woman aged 30 to 39 in good health and CMV-seronegative. The CDR3 DNA reads as TGTGCCAGCAGGACTCAAATCGGGACAGGGGCAGATACGCAGTATTTT. It encodes CASRTQIGTGADTQYF.